The 32 T cell receptor beta chains given below trace back to one sample, sequenced in a study of T cell responses to AZD1222 COVID-19 vaccine. The protocol was immunoSEQ multiplex PCR, while the TCRdb copy is restricted to in-frame clones and leaves out a portion. The data contain about 120,000 clones, almost 90% of them seen just once; the ten biggest clones take up around 9.6%. Sequencing used peripheral blood, obtained on day 0 of AZD1222 vaccination. Receptors were obtained from an adult in good health.

The V and J genes are TRBV5-8 and TRBJ2-5, with a weak D call TRBD2 (6 bases). The length of the CDR3 is 15 residues. Per the germline V gene, CDR1 is SGHTS and CDR2 is YDEGEE. V lost 3 bases, J lost 4 bases, and 16 bases lay in between. In nucleotides, the CDR3 is TGTGCCAGCAGCTCTGGAGGGGTGATTAGAGAGACCCAGTACTTC. Its protein is CASSSGGVIRETQYF.

This sequence joins TRBV29-1 and TRBJ2-1, with TRBD1 as a possible D gene (5 bases). This CDR3 is built from 14 residues. CDR1 is SQVTM and CDR2 is ANQGSEA in the germline V gene. Trimming left V 3 bases short and J 3 bases short, with 12 bases between. CDR3 region: CSVDKGLSYNEQFF. The CDR3 region has the DNA TGCAGCGTTGATAAGGGGTTAAGCTACAATGAGCAGTTCTTC.

The chain links TRBV6-2 or TRBV6-3 to TRBJ2-2, with 14 bases lining up with TRBD2. CDR1 MNHEY and CDR2 SVGEGT come from the germline V gene. The CDR3 length is 18 residues. Germline trimming cut 2 bases from V and 5 bases from J; bases unmatched to any gene: 7. The chain's CDR3 is CASSYHGTSGRGTGELFF. For the CDR3, the DNA is TGTGCCAGCAGTTACCACGGGACTAGCGGGAGAGGGACCGGGGAGCTGTTTTTT.

This clone was observed a handful of times. The chain couples TRBV18 to TRBJ1-3; no definite D call. The CDR3 consists of 15 residues. Trimming removed 3 bases at V and 4 bases at J, with 13 bases between. In germline, CDR1 is KGHSH, CDR2 LQKENI. CDR3 sequence (DNA): TGTGCCAGCTCACCCGAACGAGTGGGGGGAAACACCATATATTTT. Translating it yields CASSPERVGGNTIYF.

This rearrangement joins TRBV6-4 to TRBJ1-6; possible D gene TRBD1, 6 bases. With 9 bases removed from V and 4 bases from J, the gap between germline ends came to 10 bases. Germline loops: CDR1 MRHNA, CDR2 SNTAGT. This CDR3 spans 13 amino acids. CDR3 bases: TGTGCCAGGAGGACAGTTTATAATTCACCCCTCCACTTT. This sequence encodes CARRTVYNSPLHF.

This clone was observed a single time. This chain uses TRBV30 with TRBJ2-7; D is possibly TRBD2 (5 bases). Germline CDR1 GTSNPN, CDR2 SVGIG (reference sequence). Trimming stripped 2 bases from V and 6 bases from J, with 8 bases between. The CDR3 covers 11 residues. The CDR3: CAWSRGFEQYF. The DNA for the CDR3 is TGTGCCTGGAGTCGAGGGTTCGAGCAGTACTTC.

The chain employs TRBV2 and TRBJ1-2, with unresolved D. Germline CDR1 is SNHLY and CDR2 is FYNNEI. V was clipped by 5 bases and J by 6 bases, with 16 bases between them. The length of the CDR3 is 14 residues. CDR3: CASSPREPPHGYTF. The CDR3 DNA reads TGTGCCAGCAGTCCGCGAGAACCTCCCCATGGCTACACCTTC.

This chain joins TRBV7-3 and TRBJ2-1, with D perhaps assigned TRBD1 or TRBD2 (5 bases each). This CDR3 region has 17 residues. Deletions cut 3 bases from V and 0 bases from J, with 15 bases between. The germline gives CDR1 SGHTA, CDR2 FQGTGA. The CDR3 bases are TGTGCCAGCAGCTTGACCCAGGGACGCAGCTCCTACAATGAGCAGTTCTTC. Protein sequence: CASSLTQGRSSYNEQFF. The full variable domain, rest sourced from reference TRBV7-3 and TRBJ2-1, is GAGVSQTPSNKVTEKGKYVELRCDPISGHTALYWYRQSLGQGPEFLIYFQGTGAADDSGLPNDRFFAVRPEGSVSTLKIQRTERGDSAVYLCASSLTQGRSSYNEQFFGPGTRLTVL.

About this clone itself: Other DNA sequences within the sample encode an identical CDR3. V usage is TRBV7-2 and J usage is TRBJ1-2, with a possible D match to TRBD1 (6 bases). This CDR3 spans 14 amino acids. V lost 4 bases, J lost 4 bases, and 13 bases lay in between. The germline gives CDR1 SGHTA, CDR2 FQGNSA. In nucleotides, the CDR3 is TGTGCCAGCAGCTCACAGGGTCAAGGCTATGGCTACACCTTC. It encodes CASSSQGQGYGYTF.

The V gene is TRBV18, the J gene TRBJ1-2; a possible D gene is TRBD1 (5 bases). The CDR3 covers 13 residues. Trimming removed 3 bases from V and 4 bases from J, with 9 bases in between. CDR1 and CDR2 (germline): KGHSH, LQKENI. The CDR3 DNA reads TGTGCCAGCTCACCTGGGGACGTCTATGGCTACACCTTC. This translates into CASSPGDVYGYTF.

The table lists this clone with a few counts. The chain recombines TRBV29-1 with TRBJ1-1; maybe TRBD1 (5 bases). This CDR3 has 12 residues. V was trimmed by 6 bases and J by 3 bases, leaving 11 bases between them. Germline lookup yields CDR1 SQVTM and CDR2 ANQGSEA. In DNA, the CDR3 is TGCAGCGTCGGGCGAGGGGACACTGAAGCTTTCTTT. The encoded protein is CSVGRGDTEAFF.

The chain recombines TRBV19 with TRBJ2-6, with TRBD2 as a possible D gene (6 bases). The germline gives CDR1 LNHDA, CDR2 SQIVND (reference sequence). Trimming cost V 0 bases and J 0 bases, with 6 bases left between them. The CDR3 extends over 16 amino acids. The CDR3: CASSIDGGSGANVLTF. CDR3 DNA sequence: TGTGCCAGTAGTATAGACGGGGGCTCTGGGGCCAACGTCCTGACTTTC. The full variable domain, completed using reference TRBV19 and TRBJ2-6, is DGGITQSPKYLFRKEGQNVTLSCEQNLNHDAMYWYRQDPGQGLRLIYYSQIVNDFQKGDIAEGYSVSREKKESFPLTVTSAQKNPTAFYLCASSIDGGSGANVLTFGAGSRLTVL.

The chain recombines TRBV24-1 with TRBJ2-5, with 7 bases matching TRBD1. The CDR3 has 14 amino acids. Germline V gene data show CDR1 as KGHDR and CDR2 as SFDVKD. V dropped 3 bases and J dropped 6; count of bases not matched to a gene: 6. CDR3 loop: CATSDPRQGQTQYF. In DNA form, the CDR3 reads TGTGCCACCAGTGATCCTAGACAGGGCCAGACCCAGTACTTC.

This clone was seen a single time. The chain is built from TRBV7-2 and TRBJ2-7; possibly TRBD1 for D (5 bases). There are 14 residues in the CDR3. V lost 1 base to trimming and J lost 4 bases, with 11 bases between them. Per the germline V gene, CDR1 is SGHTA and CDR2 is FQGNSA. The DNA of the CDR3 is TGTGCCAGCAGCTTAGTAACAGGAAGTTACGAGCAGTACTTC. As protein: CASSLVTGSYEQYF.

The chain combines TRBV18 with TRBJ2-7; D unclear. V lost 6 bases and J lost 0, with 18 bases in between. CDR3 size: 16 residues. The germline V gene encodes CDR1 KGHSH and CDR2 LQKENI. The CDR3 bases are TGTGCCAGCTCCCCTAGAAGGGCAGAGCTCTCCTACGAGCAGTACTTC. It codes for CASSPRRAELSYEQYF.

The chain has TRBV5-1 and TRBJ1-2; D not certain. V was clipped by 4 bases and J by 5 bases, with 9 bases between them. CDR1 SGHRS and CDR2 YFSETQ come from the germline V gene. The CDR3 covers 12 residues. Here the CDR3 DNA reads TGCGCCAGCAGCCCGGGAGTTTATGGCTACACCTTC. It yields the protein CASSPGVYGYTF.

V usage is TRBV24-1 and J usage is TRBJ2-6, with D unclear. The CDR3 totals 14 residues. Germline CDR1 and CDR2: KGHDR and SFDVKD. V was trimmed by 4 bases and J by 0 bases, leaving 3 bases between them. CDR3 nucleotides: TGTGCCACCAGTGACAGCTCTGGGGCCAACGTCCTGACTTTC. It codes for CATSDSSGANVLTF.

This clone has only a few counts. This chain uses TRBV19 with TRBJ2-2; D might be TRBD1 (5 bases). The CDR3 totals 15 residues. V gave up 10 bases and J gave up 1 base, with 16 bases separating them. The germline gives CDR1 LNHDA, CDR2 SQIVND (reference sequence). The CDR3 loop reads CAIAQGQKNTGELFF. CDR3 DNA: TGTGCCATCGCGCAGGGCCAAAAGAACACCGGGGAGCTGTTTTTT.

V and J are TRBV18 and TRBJ1-1; weak D call: TRBD1 (6 bases). The CDR3 covers 13 residues. Germline CDR1 is KGHSH and CDR2 is LQKENI. Trimming left V 2 bases short and J 14 bases short, with 18 bases between. Here the CDR3 reads CASSPTLGRGEFF. Written as DNA, the CDR3 is TGTGCCAGCTCACCAACCCTGGGGAGGGGGGAATTCTTT. Based on the CDR3 plus reference TRBV18 and TRBJ1-1, the full variable domain is NAGVMQNPRHLVRRRGQEARLRCSPMKGHSHVYWYRQLPEEGLKFMVYLQKENIIDESGMPKERFSAEFPKEGPSILRIQQVVRGDSAAYFCASSPTLGRGEFFGQGTRLTVV.

The CDR3 DNA follows: TGTGCCAGCAGTCTTGGGGAAGGCACTGAAGCTTTCTTT. This translates into CASSLGEGTEAFF. The rearrangement joins TRBV2 to TRBJ1-1; D gene unclear. The CDR3 extends over 13 amino acids. CDR1 and CDR2 from the germline V gene are SNHLY and FYNNEI. V gave up 5 bases and J gave up 4 bases, with 11 bases separating them.

The rearrangement uses TRBV7-9 and TRBJ2-2, with D uncertain. The CDR3 has 14 residues. Germline V lookup: CDR1 SEHNR, CDR2 FQNEAQ (reference sequence). V was pared by 1 base and J by 2 bases, with 5 bases between. The CDR3 region has the DNA TGTGCCAGCAGCTTAGACACCAACACCGGGGAGCTGTTTTTT. As protein: CASSLDTNTGELFF.

This chain's CDR3 is CASSATGGEKLFF. CDR3 nucleotide sequence: TGTGCCAGCAGCGCGACAGGTGGGGAAAAACTGTTTTTT. The chain couples TRBV7-3 to TRBJ1-4; D may be TRBD1 (6 bases). The V gene lost 5 bases and the J gene lost 8 bases, with 12 bases spanning the gap. This CDR3 comprises 13 residues. Germline CDR1 SGHTA, CDR2 FQGTGA.

The chain is built from TRBV28 and TRBJ1-5; D is unresolved. The germline gives CDR1 MDHEN, CDR2 SYDVKM. This CDR3 contains 14 residues. Trimming stripped 2 bases from V and 4 bases from J, with 9 bases between. In nucleotides, the CDR3 is TGTGCCAGCAGTTTACAGGTTCGGAATCAGCCCCAGCATTTT. Its translation: CASSLQVRNQPQHF.

This chain joins TRBV19 and TRBJ2-3; 7 bases are a match to TRBD1. Trimming took 4 bases from V and 1 from J; bases not matched to a gene: 8. This CDR3 contains 16 residues. CDR1 and CDR2 from the germline V gene are LNHDA and SQIVND (reference sequence). The CDR3: CASSTLTGLGTDTQYF. CDR3 DNA sequence: TGTGCCAGTAGTACCTTGACAGGGTTGGGCACAGATACGCAGTATTTT.

The chain links TRBV30 to TRBJ1-6; 9 bases map to TRBD1. Germline V gene sequence: CDR1 GTSNPN, CDR2 SVGIG (reference sequence). Trimming took 4 bases from V and 9 from J; bases not matched to a gene: 10. The CDR3 is 15 residues long. The CDR3 sequence is CAWTHEQGARSPLHF. DNA of the CDR3: TGTGCCTGGACCCATGAACAGGGGGCGCGTTCACCCCTCCACTTT.

This CDR3 reads CTSSQEDRARVNYGYTF. The CDR3 DNA is TGCACCAGCAGCCAAGAGGACAGGGCGAGGGTGAACTATGGCTACACCTTC. The chain uses TRBV1 and TRBJ1-2; the table assigns TRBD1, which was not confirmed against the DNA. TRBV1 is described as a pseudogene. The CDR3 loop spans 17 amino acids.

This chain links TRBV4-1 with TRBJ1-6; D gene unclear. V lost 2 bases to trimming and J lost 9 bases, with 14 bases between them. This CDR3 contains 15 residues. The germline gives CDR1 MGHRA, CDR2 YSYEKL. The CDR3 sequence: CASSQRSGLGSPLHF. The CDR3 bases are TGCGCCAGCAGCCAACGGTCGGGGTTGGGTTCACCCCTCCACTTT.

The chain joins TRBV6-5 to TRBJ2-3, with TRBD1 matching over 10 bases. Germline V gene sequence: CDR1 MNHEY, CDR2 SVGAGI. The CDR3 has 16 residues. The V segment lost 0 bases and the J segment 5 bases; nucleotides outside the gene matches: 5. This CDR3 reads CASSYSGTGVQDTQYF. In nucleotides, the CDR3 is TGTGCCAGCAGTTACTCCGGGACAGGGGTTCAAGATACGCAGTATTTT.

This chain uses TRBV6-5 with TRBJ2-5, with 7 bases identical to TRBD1. V shed 5 bases and J 2 bases; nucleotides not matched to a gene: 2. Germline V gene data show CDR1 as MNHEY and CDR2 as SVGAGI. The CDR3 runs 13 residues. CDR3 loop: CASSLGQQETQYF. The CDR3 nucleotides read TGTGCCAGCAGTCTGGGACAGCAAGAGACCCAGTACTTC.

V gene TRBV12-3 or TRBV12-4 combines with J gene TRBJ1-2; D uncertain. The length of the CDR3 is 13 residues. V was pared by 3 bases and J by 6 bases, with 11 bases between. Written as DNA, the CDR3 is TGTGCCAGCAGTTTCGGCGGGGTGGATGGCTACACCTTC. It translates to CASSFGGVDGYTF.

The gene calls are TRBV5-6 and TRBJ2-5; TRBD1 matches 8 bases. The J segment lost 5 bases and the V segment lost 0 bases, leaving 6 bases of the junction unmatched. This CDR3 comprises 15 residues. The germline V gene encodes CDR1 SGHDT and CDR2 YYEEEE. Here the CDR3 reads CASSLGQGAVETQYF. CDR3 in DNA: TGTGCCAGCAGCTTGGGCCAGGGGGCGGTGGAGACCCAGTACTTC.

The V call is TRBV2, the J call TRBJ1-2, with 8 positions matching TRBD1. CDR1 and CDR2 (germline): SNHLY, FYNNEI. The length of the CDR3 is 15 residues. Losses at the gene ends were 2 bases for V and 4 bases for J; bases not matched to a gene: 6. Here the CDR3 reads CASSESGQGGYGYTF. The CDR3 DNA sequence: TGTGCCAGCAGTGAATCAGGACAGGGCGGCTATGGCTACACCTTC.